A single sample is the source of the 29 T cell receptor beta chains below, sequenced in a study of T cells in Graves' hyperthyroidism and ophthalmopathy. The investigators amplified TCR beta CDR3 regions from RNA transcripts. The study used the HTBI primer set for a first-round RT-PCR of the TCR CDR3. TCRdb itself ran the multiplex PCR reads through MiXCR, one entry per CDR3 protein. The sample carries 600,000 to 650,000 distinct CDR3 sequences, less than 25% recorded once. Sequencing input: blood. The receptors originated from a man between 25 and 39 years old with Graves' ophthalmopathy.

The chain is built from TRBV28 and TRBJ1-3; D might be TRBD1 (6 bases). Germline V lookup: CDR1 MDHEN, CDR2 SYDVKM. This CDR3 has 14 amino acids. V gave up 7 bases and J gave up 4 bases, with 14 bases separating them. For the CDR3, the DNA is TGTGCCAGCACTCTACAGGGTGCCGGAAACACCATATATTTT. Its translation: CASTLQGAGNTIYF.

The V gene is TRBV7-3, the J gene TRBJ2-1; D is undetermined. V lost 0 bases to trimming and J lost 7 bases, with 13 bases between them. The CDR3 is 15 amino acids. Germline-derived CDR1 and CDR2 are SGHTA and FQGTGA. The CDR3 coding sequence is TGTGCCAGCAGCTTAACGGGTGGGAAGGATAATGAGCAGTTCTTC. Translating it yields CASSLTGGKDNEQFF.

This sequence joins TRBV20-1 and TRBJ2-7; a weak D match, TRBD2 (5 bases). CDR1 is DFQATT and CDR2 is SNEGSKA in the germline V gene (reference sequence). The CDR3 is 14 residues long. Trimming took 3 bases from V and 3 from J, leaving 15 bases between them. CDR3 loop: CSASGSEGLYEQYF. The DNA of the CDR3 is TGCAGTGCTAGTGGTTCCGAGGGCCTCTACGAGCAGTACTTC.

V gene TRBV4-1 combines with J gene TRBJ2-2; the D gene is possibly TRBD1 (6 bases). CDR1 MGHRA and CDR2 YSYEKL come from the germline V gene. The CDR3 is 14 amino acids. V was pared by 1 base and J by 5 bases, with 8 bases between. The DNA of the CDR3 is TGCGCCAGCAGCCAAGCAGGGGTTACCGGGGAGCTGTTTTTT. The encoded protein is CASSQAGVTGELFF.

The CDR3 DNA sequence: TGTGCCAGCAGCTTAGGGACTAGAAAAGAGACCCAGTACTTC. It yields the protein CASSLGTRKETQYF. J is TRBJ2-5 and V is TRBV5-4, with 8 positions matching TRBD2. V lost 2 bases and J lost 3; bases outside the gene matches: 3. The CDR3 totals 14 residues. Germline V gene lookup returns CDR1 SGHNT and CDR2 YYREEE (reference sequence). The full variable domain, with the rest looked up from reference TRBV5-4 and TRBJ2-5, is ETGVTQSPTHLIKTRGQQVTLRCSSQSGHNTVSWYQQALGQGPQFIFQYYREEENGRGNFPPRFSGLQFPNYSSELNVNALELDDSALYLCASSLGTRKETQYFGPGTRLLVL.

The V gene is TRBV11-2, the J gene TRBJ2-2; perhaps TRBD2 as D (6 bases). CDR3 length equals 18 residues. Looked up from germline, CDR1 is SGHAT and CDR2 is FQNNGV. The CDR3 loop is CAPERAAENGSLPGELFF. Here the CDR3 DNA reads TGTGCTCCCGAACGGGCCGCGGAGAACGGGAGTTTACCCGGGGAGCTGTTTTTT.

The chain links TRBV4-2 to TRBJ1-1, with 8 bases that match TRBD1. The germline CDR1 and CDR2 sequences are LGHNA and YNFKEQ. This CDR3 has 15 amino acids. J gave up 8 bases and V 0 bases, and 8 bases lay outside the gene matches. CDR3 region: CASSQDRPGGKEAFF. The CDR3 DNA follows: TGTGCCAGCAGCCAAGATCGGCCAGGGGGCAAGGAAGCTTTCTTT.

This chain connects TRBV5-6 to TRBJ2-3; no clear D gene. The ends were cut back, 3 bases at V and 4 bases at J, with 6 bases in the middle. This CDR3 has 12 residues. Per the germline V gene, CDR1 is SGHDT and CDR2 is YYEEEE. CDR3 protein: CASSSRPDTQYF. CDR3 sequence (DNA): TGTGCCAGCAGCTCCCGTCCAGATACGCAGTATTTT.

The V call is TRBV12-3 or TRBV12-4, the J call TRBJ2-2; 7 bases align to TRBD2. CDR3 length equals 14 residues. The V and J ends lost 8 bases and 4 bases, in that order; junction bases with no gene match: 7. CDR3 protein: CASARREITGELFF. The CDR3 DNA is TGTGCCAGCGCAAGGCGGGAGATCACCGGGGAGCTGTTTTTT.

CDR3 region: CASSPRAGGRGNEQFF. The CDR3 DNA sequence: TGTGCCAGCAGTCCTAGGGCTGGCGGGAGGGGCAATGAGCAGTTCTTC. V is TRBV27 and J is TRBJ2-1; 9 nucleotides align to TRBD2. CDR1 is MNHEY, CDR2 SMNVEV, per germline (reference sequence). V shed 5 bases, J shed 6 bases, and the junction held 11 bases outside the gene matches. The CDR3 is 16 amino acids.

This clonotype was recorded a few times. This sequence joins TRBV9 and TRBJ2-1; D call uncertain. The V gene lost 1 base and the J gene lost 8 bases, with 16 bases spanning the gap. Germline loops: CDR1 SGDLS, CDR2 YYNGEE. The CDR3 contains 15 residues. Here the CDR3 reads CASSVFGQASDEQFF. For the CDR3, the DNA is TGTGCCAGCAGCGTATTTGGCCAGGCGTCTGATGAGCAGTTCTTC.

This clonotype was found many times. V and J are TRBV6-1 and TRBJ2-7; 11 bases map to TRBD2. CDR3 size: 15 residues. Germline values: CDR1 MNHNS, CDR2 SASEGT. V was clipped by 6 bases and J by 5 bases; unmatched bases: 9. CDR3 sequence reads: CASRYQTSGIDEQYF. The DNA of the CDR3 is TGTGCCAGCAGATACCAGACTAGCGGGATAGACGAGCAGTACTTC.

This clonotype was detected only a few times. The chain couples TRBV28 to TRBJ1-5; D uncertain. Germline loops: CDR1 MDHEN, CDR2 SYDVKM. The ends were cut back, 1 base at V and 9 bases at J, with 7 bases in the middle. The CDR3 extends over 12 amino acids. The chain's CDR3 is CASSLYGGPQHF. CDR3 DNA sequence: TGTGCCAGCAGTTTATATGGCGGGCCCCAGCATTTT.

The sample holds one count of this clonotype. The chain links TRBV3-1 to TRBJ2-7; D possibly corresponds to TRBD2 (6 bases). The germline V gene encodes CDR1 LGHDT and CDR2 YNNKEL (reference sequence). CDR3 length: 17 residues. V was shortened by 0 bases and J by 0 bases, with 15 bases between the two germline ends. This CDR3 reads CASSQDRLAVSSYEQYF. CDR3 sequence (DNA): TGTGCCAGCAGCCAAGATCGGTTAGCGGTAAGCTCCTACGAGCAGTACTTC.

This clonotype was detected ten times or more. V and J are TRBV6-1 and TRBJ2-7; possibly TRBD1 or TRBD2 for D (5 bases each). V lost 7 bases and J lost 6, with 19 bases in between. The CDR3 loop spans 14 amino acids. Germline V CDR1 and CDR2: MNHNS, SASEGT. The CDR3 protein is CASIAGKGRGEQYF. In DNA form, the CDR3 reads TGTGCCAGCATCGCCGGGAAGGGTAGGGGCGAGCAGTACTTC.

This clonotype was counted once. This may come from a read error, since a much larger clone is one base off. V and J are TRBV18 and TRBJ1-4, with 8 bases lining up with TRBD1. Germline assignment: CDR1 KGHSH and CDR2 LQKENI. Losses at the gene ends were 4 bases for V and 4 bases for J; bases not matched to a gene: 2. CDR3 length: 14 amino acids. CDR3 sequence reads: CASSRDRNNEKLFF. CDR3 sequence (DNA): TGTGCCAGCTCACGGGACAGGAATAATGAAAAACTGTTTTTT.

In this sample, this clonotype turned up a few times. The CDR3 nucleotides are TGTGCCACTTCTCGGGACAGCTTCAGCTCTGGGGCCAACGTCCTGACTTTC. Translated: CATSRDSFSSGANVLTF. The chain has TRBV24-1 and TRBJ2-6; 7 bases agree with TRBD1. CDR3 length equals 17 residues. V trimming: 10 bases; J trimming: 0 bases; junction bases outside the gene matches: 11. Germline values: CDR1 KGHDR, CDR2 SFDVKD.

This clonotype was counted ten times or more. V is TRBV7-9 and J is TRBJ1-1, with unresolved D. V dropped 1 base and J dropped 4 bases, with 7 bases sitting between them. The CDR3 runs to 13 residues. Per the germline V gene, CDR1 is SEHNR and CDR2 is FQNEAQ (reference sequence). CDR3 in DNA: TGTGCCAGCAGCTTAGTAGGGTCCACTGAAGCTTTCTTT. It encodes CASSLVGSTEAFF. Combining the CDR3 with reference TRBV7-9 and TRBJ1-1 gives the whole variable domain DTGVSQNPRHKITKRGQNVTFRCDPISEHNRLYWYRQTLGQGPEFLTYFQNEAQLEKSRLLSDRFSAERPKGSFSTLEIQRTEQGDSAMYLCASSLVGSTEAFFGQGTRLTVV.

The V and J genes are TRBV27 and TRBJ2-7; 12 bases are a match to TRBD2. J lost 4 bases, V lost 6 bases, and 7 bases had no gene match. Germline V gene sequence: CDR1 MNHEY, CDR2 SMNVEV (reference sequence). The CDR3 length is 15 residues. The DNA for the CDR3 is TGTGCCAGCAGCCCTAGGACTAGCGGGAAGTACGAGCAGTACTTC. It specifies CASSPRTSGKYEQYF.

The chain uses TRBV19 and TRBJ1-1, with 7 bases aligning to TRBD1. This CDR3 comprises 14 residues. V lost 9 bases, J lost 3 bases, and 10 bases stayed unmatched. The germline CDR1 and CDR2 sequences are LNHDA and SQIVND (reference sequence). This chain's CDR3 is CASVLGGGYTEAFF. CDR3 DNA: TGTGCCAGCGTACTAGGGGGCGGGTACACTGAAGCTTTCTTT.

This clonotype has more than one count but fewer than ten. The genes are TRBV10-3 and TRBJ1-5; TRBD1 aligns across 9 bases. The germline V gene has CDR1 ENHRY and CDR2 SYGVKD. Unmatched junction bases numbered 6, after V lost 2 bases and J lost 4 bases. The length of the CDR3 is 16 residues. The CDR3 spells CAISERQGVPNQPQHF. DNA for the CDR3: TGTGCCATCAGTGAGCGACAGGGGGTTCCGAATCAGCCCCAGCATTTT.

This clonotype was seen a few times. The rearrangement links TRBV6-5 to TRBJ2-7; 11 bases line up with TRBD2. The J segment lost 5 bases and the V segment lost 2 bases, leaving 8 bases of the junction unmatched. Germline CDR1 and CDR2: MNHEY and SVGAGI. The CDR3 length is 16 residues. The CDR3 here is CASSYVLTSGNHEQYF. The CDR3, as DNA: TGTGCCAGCAGTTACGTCCTGACTAGCGGGAACCACGAGCAGTACTTC.

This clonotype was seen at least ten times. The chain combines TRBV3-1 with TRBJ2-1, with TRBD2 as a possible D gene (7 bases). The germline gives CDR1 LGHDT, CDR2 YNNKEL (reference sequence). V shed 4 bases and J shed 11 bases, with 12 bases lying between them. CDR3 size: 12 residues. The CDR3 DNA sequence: TGTGCCAGCAGCCCAGGGGACTACCAGCAGTTCTTC. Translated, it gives CASSPGDYQQFF.

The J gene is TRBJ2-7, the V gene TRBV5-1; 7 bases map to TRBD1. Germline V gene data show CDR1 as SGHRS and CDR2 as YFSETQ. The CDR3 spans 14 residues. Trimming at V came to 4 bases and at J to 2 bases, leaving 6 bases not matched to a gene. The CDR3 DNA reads TGCGCCAGCAGCCCTTCGACAGGGACCTACGAGCAGTACTTC. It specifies CASSPSTGTYEQYF.

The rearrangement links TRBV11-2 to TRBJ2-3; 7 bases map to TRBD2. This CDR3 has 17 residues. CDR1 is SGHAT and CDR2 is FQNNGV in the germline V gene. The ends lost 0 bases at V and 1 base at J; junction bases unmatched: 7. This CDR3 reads CASSLDGWGLRTDTQYF. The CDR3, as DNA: TGTGCCAGCAGCTTAGACGGTTGGGGACTACGCACAGATACGCAGTATTTT.

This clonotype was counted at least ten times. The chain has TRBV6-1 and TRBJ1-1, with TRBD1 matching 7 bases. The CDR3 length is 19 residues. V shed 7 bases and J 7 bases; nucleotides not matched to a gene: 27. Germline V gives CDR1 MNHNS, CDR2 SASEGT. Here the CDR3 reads CASTPHLDTKPGQSREAFF. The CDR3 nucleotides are TGTGCCAGCACTCCCCACTTGGATACTAAACCGGGACAGAGCCGTGAAGCTTTCTTT.

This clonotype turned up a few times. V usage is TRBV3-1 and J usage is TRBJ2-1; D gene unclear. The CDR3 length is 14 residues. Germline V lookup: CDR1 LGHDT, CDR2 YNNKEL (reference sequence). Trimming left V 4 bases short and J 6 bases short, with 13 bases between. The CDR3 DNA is TGTGCCAGCAGCCGTTCATTAGCCGGCAATGAGCAGTTCTTC. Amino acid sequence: CASSRSLAGNEQFF.

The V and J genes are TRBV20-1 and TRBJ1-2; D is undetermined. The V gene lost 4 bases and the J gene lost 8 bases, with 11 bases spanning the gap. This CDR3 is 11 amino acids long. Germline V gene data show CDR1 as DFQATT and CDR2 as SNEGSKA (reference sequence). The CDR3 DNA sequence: TGCAGTGCTACCTTGGTCCCAGGCTACACCTTC. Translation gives CSATLVPGYTF.

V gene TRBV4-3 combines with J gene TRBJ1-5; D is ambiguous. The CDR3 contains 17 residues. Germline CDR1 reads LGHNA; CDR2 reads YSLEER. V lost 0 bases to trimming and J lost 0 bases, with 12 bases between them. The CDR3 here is CASSQDPPSYSNQPQHF. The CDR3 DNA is TGCGCCAGCAGCCAAGATCCCCCCAGCTATAGCAATCAGCCCCAGCATTTT.